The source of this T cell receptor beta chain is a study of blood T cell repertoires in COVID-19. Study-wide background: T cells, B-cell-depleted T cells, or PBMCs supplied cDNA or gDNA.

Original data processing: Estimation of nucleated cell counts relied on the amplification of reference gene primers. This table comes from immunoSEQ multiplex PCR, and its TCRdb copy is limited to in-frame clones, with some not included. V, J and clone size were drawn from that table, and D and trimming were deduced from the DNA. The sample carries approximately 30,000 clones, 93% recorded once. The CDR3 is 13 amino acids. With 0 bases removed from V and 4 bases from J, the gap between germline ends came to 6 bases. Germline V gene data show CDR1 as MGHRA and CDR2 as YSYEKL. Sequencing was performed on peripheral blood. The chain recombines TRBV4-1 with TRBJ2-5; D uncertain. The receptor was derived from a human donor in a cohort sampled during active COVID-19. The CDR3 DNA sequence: TGCGCCAGCAGCCAAGAACCGGGAGAGACCCAGTACTTC. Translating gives CASSQEPGETQYF.